The 24 T cell receptor beta chains given below trace back to one sample, sequenced in a study of CD8 T cells in ankylosing spondylitis. Whole-study findings and limits: Within ankylosing spondylitis blood, a TCR beta motif made up of eight or nine highly homologous variants appeared to be characteristic.

TCRdb called the 5' RACE reads again in MiXCR, with one record for every CDR3 protein. The repertoire holds about 220,000 distinct CDR3 sequences, with roughly 6.6% as singletons. Antigen specificity for these receptors is unknown. The sequencing input was blood, either unsorted or a sorted T cell fraction (not recorded which). The receptor source for this set is a male donor with ankylosing spondylitis.

This clonotype was detected ten times or more. CDR3 amino acids: CASSLHPGTSDHEQYF. The CDR3 DNA reads TGTGCCAGCAGCTTGCATCCCGGGACTAGCGATCACGAGCAGTACTTC. This chain links TRBV11-2 with TRBJ2-7, with TRBD2 matching 10 bases. Germline V gene sequence: CDR1 SGHAT, CDR2 FQNNGV. Trimming at V came to 3 bases and at J to 5 bases, leaving 10 bases not matched to a gene. The length of the CDR3 is 16 residues.

There are a few counts of this clonotype. This chain links TRBV3-1 with TRBJ2-1; perhaps TRBD2 as D (6 bases). This CDR3 is 17 amino acids long. Between the trimmed V and J ends, which lost 5 bases and 0 bases, there was a span of 17 bases. Germline V gene lookup returns CDR1 LGHDT and CDR2 YNNKEL (reference sequence). CDR3 bases: TGTGCCAGCAGCAAAGTCCTTGGGGGGAGCTCCTACAATGAGCAGTTCTTC. Protein sequence: CASSKVLGGSSYNEQFF.

This clonotype appeared a few times. The genes are TRBV6-7 and TRBJ2-1; D assignment may be TRBD1 or TRBD2 (5 bases each). TRBV6-7 is an open reading frame whose function is uncertain. The CDR3 contains 15 residues. Trimming cost V 0 bases and J 8 bases, with 14 bases left between them. The CDR3 nucleotides read TGTGCCAGCAGTTACTCGACCAACTGGGACGATGAGCAGTTCTTC. Its protein product is CASSYSTNWDDEQFF.

Ten or more counts support this clonotype. The chain is built from TRBV12-3 or TRBV12-4 and TRBJ2-7; the match to TRBD1 covers 11 bases. Trimming at V came to 5 bases and at J to 4 bases, leaving 7 bases not matched to a gene. The CDR3 is 15 residues long. The CDR3 is CASSGGQGARYEQYF. The DNA of the CDR3 is TGTGCCAGCAGTGGTGGACAGGGGGCTAGGTACGAGCAGTACTTC.

In its sample, this clonotype was seen many times. The CDR3 region has the DNA TGTGCCAGCAGTGAAGCGCTAGCGGGGGGGCACACCGGGGAGCTGTTTTTT. The encoded protein is CASSEALAGGHTGELFF. The chain combines TRBV2 with TRBJ2-2; 12 bases are a match to TRBD2. The V gene's germline CDR1 is SNHLY and CDR2 FYNNEI. The junction had 2 bases not matched to a gene; V was cut back by 0 bases and J by 3 bases. The CDR3 runs to 17 residues.

As to this clonotype: Given a much more abundant clone one base away, this may be a read error. In this CDR3 the conserved last residue, phenylalanine or tryptophan, is missing, so a read error is likely. The limits of the CDR3 on the DNA are not certain, so only TCRdb's listed CDR3 is given. The rearrangement links TRBV21-1 to TRBJ1-2; the D call in the table, TRBD1, was not verified against the DNA. TRBV21-1 is noted as a pseudogene. The CDR3 sequence runs 15 residues, both termini included. The CDR3 is CASRPQTGKEDGYTI.

This clonotype was recorded many times. This chain connects TRBV20-1 to TRBJ1-6; D is unresolved. V was trimmed by 0 bases and J by 6 bases, leaving 15 bases between them. The CDR3 has 16 residues. Germline values: CDR1 DFQATT, CDR2 SNEGSKA (reference sequence). CDR3 loop: CSARELLSYLNSPLHF. The CDR3 DNA sequence: TGCAGTGCTAGAGAACTCCTCTCATACCTTAATTCACCCCTCCACTTT.

This clonotype was seen ten or more times. V is TRBV6-1 and J is TRBJ2-3; D is possibly TRBD2 (5 bases). Germline lookup yields CDR1 MNHNS and CDR2 SASEGT. Trimming stripped 7 bases from V and 5 bases from J, with 19 bases between. The CDR3 length is 15 residues. CDR3 nucleotide sequence: TGTGCCAGCACCACGACGACTGAGGGTAGAGATACGCAGTATTTT. Protein sequence: CASTTTTEGRDTQYF.

This clonotype was seen repeatedly, ten times or more. V gene TRBV29-1 combines with J gene TRBJ2-1, with a weak D call TRBD2 (6 bases). Germline lookup yields CDR1 SQVTM and CDR2 ANQGSEA. CDR3 length: 15 residues. Trimming removed 5 bases from V and 4 bases from J, with 18 bases in between. The CDR3 region has the DNA TGCAGCGTTATATATACGGAGCGGGCTTACAATGAGCAGTTCTTC. It specifies CSVIYTERAYNEQFF.

This clonotype occurred many times. This chain joins TRBV29-1 and TRBJ1-2; no clear D. V was shortened by 4 bases and J by 6 bases, with 6 bases between the two germline ends. Germline loops: CDR1 SQVTM, CDR2 ANQGSEA. This CDR3 comprises 10 residues. CDR3 residues: CSVAENGYTF. CDR3 coding DNA: TGCAGCGTTGCTGAAAATGGCTACACCTTC.

J is TRBJ1-2 and V is TRBV4-3; tentative D call: TRBD1 (6 bases). Germline V lookup: CDR1 LGHNA, CDR2 YSLEER. Between the trimmed V and J ends, which lost 0 bases and 5 bases, there was a span of 16 bases. CDR3 length: 16 residues. As DNA, the CDR3 is TGCGCCAGCAGCCAAGATGGGGAGGGGGAATTGTATGGCTACACCTTC. Protein: CASSQDGEGELYGYTF.

This clonotype was seen many times. The chain uses TRBV10-3 and TRBJ1-3, with D possibly being TRBD1 (5 bases). The CDR3 runs 16 residues. Per the germline V gene, CDR1 is ENHRY and CDR2 is SYGVKD. V gave up 0 bases and J gave up 4 bases, with 13 bases separating them. The CDR3 is CAISESTGRFGNTIYF. In DNA, the CDR3 is TGTGCCATCAGTGAGTCAACAGGTCGTTTCGGAAACACCATATATTTT.

This clonotype came up many times. The rearrangement joins TRBV27 to TRBJ2-7; either TRBD1 or TRBD2 may supply D (5 bases each). Looked up from germline, CDR1 is MNHEY and CDR2 is SMNVEV (reference sequence). This CDR3 comprises 14 residues. V dropped 5 bases and J dropped 3 bases, with 14 bases sitting between them. The CDR3 protein is CASSPSGPSYEQYF. The CDR3 DNA follows: TGTGCCAGCAGTCCCTCGGGACCGAGCTACGAGCAGTACTTC.

The rearrangement links TRBV11-2 to TRBJ2-3; 10 bases line up with TRBD1. The germline V gene encodes CDR1 SGHAT and CDR2 FQNNGV. CDR3 length: 17 residues. V gave up 4 bases and J gave up 4 bases; unmatched junction bases: 11. DNA for the CDR3: TGTGCCAGCAGCTCCCGGTCGCGACAGGGGGCTTCAGATACGCAGTATTTT. This gives the protein CASSSRSRQGASDTQYF. Based on the CDR3 plus reference TRBV11-2 and TRBJ2-3, the full variable domain is EAGVAQSPRYKIIEKRQSVAFWCNPISGHATLYWYQQILGQGPKLLIQFQNNGVVDDSQLPKDRFSAERLKGVDSTLKIQPAKLEDSAVYLCASSSRSRQGASDTQYFGPGTRLTVL.

This clonotype was seen many times. The chain is built from TRBV7-9 and TRBJ2-7; maybe TRBD1 (6 bases). V lost 3 bases, J lost 1 base, and 13 bases lay in between. The CDR3 contains 15 residues. Germline V gene data show CDR1 as SEHNR and CDR2 as FQNEAQ (reference sequence). The CDR3 bases are TGTGCCAGCAGCTTTTTCACAGGGACGTCCTACGAGCAGTACTTC. It specifies CASSFFTGTSYEQYF.

This clonotype was recorded at least ten times. The chain couples TRBV9 to TRBJ2-5; 10 nucleotides match TRBD2. Germline V lookup: CDR1 SGDLS, CDR2 YYNGEE. Trimming at V came to 5 bases and at J to 4 bases, leaving 5 bases not matched to a gene. The CDR3 has 14 residues. The DNA for the CDR3 is TGTGCCAGCAGTGCTAGCGGGGGTGGAGAGACCCAGTACTTC. It yields the protein CASSASGGGETQYF.

This clonotype was seen ten or more times. The chain is built from TRBV3-1 and TRBJ2-1; TRBD2 agrees at 12 bases. Losses at the gene ends were 0 bases for V and 5 bases for J; bases not matched to a gene: 11. Germline values: CDR1 LGHDT, CDR2 YNNKEL (reference sequence). This CDR3 has 19 residues. The CDR3 region has the DNA TGTGCCAGCAGCCAAGATGGGACTAGCGGGTTGAACGGGGACAATGAGCAGTTCTTC. This encodes CASSQDGTSGLNGDNEQFF.

This clonotype appeared many times. The chain couples TRBV10-3 to TRBJ2-7; D is unclear. CDR1 and CDR2 from the germline V gene are ENHRY and SYGVKD. Trimming shortened V by 6 bases and J by 5 bases, and 8 bases separated the two germline ends. The CDR3 consists of 11 residues. Written as DNA, the CDR3 is TGTGCCATCAGCGGTAAGCACGAGCAGTACTTC. Its translation: CAISGKHEQYF.

A remark on this clonotype: No DNA is shown, since the ends of the CDR3 on it are uncertain; the CDR3 is the one TCRdb lists. This chain joins TRBV28 and TRBJ2-7; TRBD1, the table's D call, lacks a check against the DNA. The germline V gene encodes CDR1 MDHEN and CDR2 SYDVKM. Both ends counted, the CDR3 spans 14 residues. The CDR3 loop is CASSSSTGAYEQYF.

Here the CDR3 reads CASSFVQYNEQFF. In DNA, the CDR3 is TGTGCCAGCAGTTTCGTGCAGTACAATGAGCAGTTCTTC. The chain carries TRBV28 and TRBJ2-1; no reliable D call. CDR1 and CDR2 from the germline V gene are MDHEN and SYDVKM. Trimming pared 3 bases from V and 4 bases from J, leaving 7 bases between. The CDR3 totals 13 residues.

The V and J genes are TRBV13 and TRBJ2-7, with 16 bases identical to TRBD2. V lost 5 bases and J lost 3; bases outside the gene matches: 4. The CDR3 runs 16 residues. Germline-derived CDR1 and CDR2 are PRHDT and FYEKMQ (reference sequence). The CDR3 nucleotides are TGTGCCAGCAGCGATGGGACTAGCGGGAGGGACTACGAGCAGTACTTC. This gives the protein CASSDGTSGRDYEQYF.

This clonotype was found many times. J is TRBJ2-1 and V is TRBV12-3 or TRBV12-4; D is possibly TRBD1 (6 bases). Trimming pared 4 bases from V and 7 bases from J, leaving 11 bases between. The CDR3 contains 13 residues. The chain's CDR3 is CASSWGPGNEQFF. For the CDR3, the DNA is TGTGCCAGCAGTTGGGGGCCGGGAAATGAGCAGTTCTTC.

There are many counts of this clonotype. The chain joins TRBV11-2 to TRBJ2-5; no definite D call. Trimming stripped 5 bases from V and 7 bases from J, with 8 bases between. This CDR3 contains 11 residues. Germline CDR1 is SGHAT and CDR2 is FQNNGV. The CDR3 loop is CASSDRRTQYF. The CDR3 bases are TGTGCCAGCAGCGATCGGAGGACCCAGTACTTC.

This clonotype was seen repeatedly, ten times or more. The chain uses TRBV27 and TRBJ2-7; tentative D call: TRBD1 (6 bases). Deletions cut 5 bases from V and 3 bases from J, with 14 bases between. CDR3 length: 14 amino acids. Germline V CDR1 and CDR2: MNHEY, SMNVEV (reference sequence). CDR3 loop: CASSPRQGHYEQYF. The CDR3, as DNA: TGTGCCAGCAGTCCCCGTCAGGGGCACTACGAGCAGTACTTC.